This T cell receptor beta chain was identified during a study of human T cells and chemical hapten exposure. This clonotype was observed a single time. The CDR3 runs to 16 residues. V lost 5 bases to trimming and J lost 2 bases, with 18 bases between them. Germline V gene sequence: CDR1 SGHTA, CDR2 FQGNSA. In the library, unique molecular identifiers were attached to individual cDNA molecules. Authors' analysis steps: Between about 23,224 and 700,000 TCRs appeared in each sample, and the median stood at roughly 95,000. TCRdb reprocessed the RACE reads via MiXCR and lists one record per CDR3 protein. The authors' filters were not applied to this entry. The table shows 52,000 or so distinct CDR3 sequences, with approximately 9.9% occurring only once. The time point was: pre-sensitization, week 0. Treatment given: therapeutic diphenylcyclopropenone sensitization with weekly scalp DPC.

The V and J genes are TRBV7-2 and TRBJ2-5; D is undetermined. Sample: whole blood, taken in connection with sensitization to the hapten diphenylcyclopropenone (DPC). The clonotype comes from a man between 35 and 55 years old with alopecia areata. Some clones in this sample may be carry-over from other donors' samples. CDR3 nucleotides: TGTGCCAGCAGCATAACCGATAACCCGCGGCAAGAGACCCAGTACTTC. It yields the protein CASSITDNPRQETQYF. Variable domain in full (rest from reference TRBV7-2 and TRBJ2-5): GAGVSQSPSNKVTEKGKDVELRCDPISGHTALYWYRQSLGQGLEFLIYFQGNSAPDKSGLPSDRFSAERTGGSVSTLTIQRTQQEDSAVYLCASSITDNPRQETQYFGPGTRLLVL.